This T cell receptor (beta chain) stems from a study of cytomegalovirus exposure and HLA in healthy donors (dated by TCRdb to about 2017). Context from the whole study: A later analysis indicated that the 90 to 150 validation repertoires were generated on the platform also employed for the 700 or so repertoires of the first cohort. The study aimed to test whether signatures of past pathogen exposure could be identified by cataloging public T cell receptors. Besides the first cohort of around 670 subjects, a separate validation cohort made up of 90 to 150 different subjects was used. To predict cytomegalovirus infection status, the study brought together high-throughput TCR immunosequencing, statistical association of individual TCRs with disease status, and machine learning.

Receptor amplification or capture employed the immunoSEQ multiplex PCR assay. On the study's bioinformatics: A statistical classification framework was built for diagnosing cytomegalovirus status from the catalog of TCR beta chain sequences. This immuneACCESS table, as held by TCRdb, lists in-frame sequences with V and J called but not all clones. Of the missing ones, under half trace to an unresolved V gene in checked studies; the others have no known cause. That table furnishes V, J and clone size, whereas the DNA furnished D and trimming. The sample contains 110,000 to 150,000 clones, about 94% of them found a single time. The ten largest make up over 1.5% of the sample. Broad study findings and their caveats: The classifier was reported to diagnose cytomegalovirus status with high specificity and sensitivity in both the original and validation cohorts. The study gave a list of 150 to 200 TCR beta chains associated with cytomegalovirus. Most TCR sequences were seen in very few donors, while some public TCRs were found in many individuals. All 120 or so repertoires were used to score co-occurrence in the validation cohort in a later analysis, because that analysis had no HLA typing for the cohort. In vitro tests confirmed that a few of the cytomegalovirus-associated TCR beta chains recognize cytomegalovirus antigens. The authors suggested that the approach could potentially be generalized to other disease states and immunological phenotypes. In a later analysis, TCRs clustered in the first cohort were found to also tend to co-occur in the 100 to 150 validation repertoires, with 90% to 95% of cluster scores above 0.

This clone has just one count. Its antigen is not yet known. Per-base quality was not reported, and no clone a single base away is much larger than it. CDR1 LNHDA and CDR2 SQIVND are derived from the germline V gene (reference sequence). CDR3 length: 13 amino acids, cysteine to phenylalanine. The entry retains the CDR3 DNA only, 39 bases that are in frame from base 1. Trimming at the junction amounts to 5 bases on V and 3 bases on J, and the germline ends lie 8 bases apart. Separate from the approximately 700-subject first cohort, the validation cohort of over 90 subjects was the group to which the donors belonged.

The chain was built from TRBV19 and TRBJ2-1; no confident D gene assignment can be made. Source material: PBMCs. This receptor was obtained from a man between 18 and 29 years old in good health and CMV-seropositive. The CDR3 loop reads CASSPSFYNEQFF. In nucleotide form, the sequence is TGTGCCAGTAGTCCCAGTTTCTACAATGAGCAGTTCTTC.